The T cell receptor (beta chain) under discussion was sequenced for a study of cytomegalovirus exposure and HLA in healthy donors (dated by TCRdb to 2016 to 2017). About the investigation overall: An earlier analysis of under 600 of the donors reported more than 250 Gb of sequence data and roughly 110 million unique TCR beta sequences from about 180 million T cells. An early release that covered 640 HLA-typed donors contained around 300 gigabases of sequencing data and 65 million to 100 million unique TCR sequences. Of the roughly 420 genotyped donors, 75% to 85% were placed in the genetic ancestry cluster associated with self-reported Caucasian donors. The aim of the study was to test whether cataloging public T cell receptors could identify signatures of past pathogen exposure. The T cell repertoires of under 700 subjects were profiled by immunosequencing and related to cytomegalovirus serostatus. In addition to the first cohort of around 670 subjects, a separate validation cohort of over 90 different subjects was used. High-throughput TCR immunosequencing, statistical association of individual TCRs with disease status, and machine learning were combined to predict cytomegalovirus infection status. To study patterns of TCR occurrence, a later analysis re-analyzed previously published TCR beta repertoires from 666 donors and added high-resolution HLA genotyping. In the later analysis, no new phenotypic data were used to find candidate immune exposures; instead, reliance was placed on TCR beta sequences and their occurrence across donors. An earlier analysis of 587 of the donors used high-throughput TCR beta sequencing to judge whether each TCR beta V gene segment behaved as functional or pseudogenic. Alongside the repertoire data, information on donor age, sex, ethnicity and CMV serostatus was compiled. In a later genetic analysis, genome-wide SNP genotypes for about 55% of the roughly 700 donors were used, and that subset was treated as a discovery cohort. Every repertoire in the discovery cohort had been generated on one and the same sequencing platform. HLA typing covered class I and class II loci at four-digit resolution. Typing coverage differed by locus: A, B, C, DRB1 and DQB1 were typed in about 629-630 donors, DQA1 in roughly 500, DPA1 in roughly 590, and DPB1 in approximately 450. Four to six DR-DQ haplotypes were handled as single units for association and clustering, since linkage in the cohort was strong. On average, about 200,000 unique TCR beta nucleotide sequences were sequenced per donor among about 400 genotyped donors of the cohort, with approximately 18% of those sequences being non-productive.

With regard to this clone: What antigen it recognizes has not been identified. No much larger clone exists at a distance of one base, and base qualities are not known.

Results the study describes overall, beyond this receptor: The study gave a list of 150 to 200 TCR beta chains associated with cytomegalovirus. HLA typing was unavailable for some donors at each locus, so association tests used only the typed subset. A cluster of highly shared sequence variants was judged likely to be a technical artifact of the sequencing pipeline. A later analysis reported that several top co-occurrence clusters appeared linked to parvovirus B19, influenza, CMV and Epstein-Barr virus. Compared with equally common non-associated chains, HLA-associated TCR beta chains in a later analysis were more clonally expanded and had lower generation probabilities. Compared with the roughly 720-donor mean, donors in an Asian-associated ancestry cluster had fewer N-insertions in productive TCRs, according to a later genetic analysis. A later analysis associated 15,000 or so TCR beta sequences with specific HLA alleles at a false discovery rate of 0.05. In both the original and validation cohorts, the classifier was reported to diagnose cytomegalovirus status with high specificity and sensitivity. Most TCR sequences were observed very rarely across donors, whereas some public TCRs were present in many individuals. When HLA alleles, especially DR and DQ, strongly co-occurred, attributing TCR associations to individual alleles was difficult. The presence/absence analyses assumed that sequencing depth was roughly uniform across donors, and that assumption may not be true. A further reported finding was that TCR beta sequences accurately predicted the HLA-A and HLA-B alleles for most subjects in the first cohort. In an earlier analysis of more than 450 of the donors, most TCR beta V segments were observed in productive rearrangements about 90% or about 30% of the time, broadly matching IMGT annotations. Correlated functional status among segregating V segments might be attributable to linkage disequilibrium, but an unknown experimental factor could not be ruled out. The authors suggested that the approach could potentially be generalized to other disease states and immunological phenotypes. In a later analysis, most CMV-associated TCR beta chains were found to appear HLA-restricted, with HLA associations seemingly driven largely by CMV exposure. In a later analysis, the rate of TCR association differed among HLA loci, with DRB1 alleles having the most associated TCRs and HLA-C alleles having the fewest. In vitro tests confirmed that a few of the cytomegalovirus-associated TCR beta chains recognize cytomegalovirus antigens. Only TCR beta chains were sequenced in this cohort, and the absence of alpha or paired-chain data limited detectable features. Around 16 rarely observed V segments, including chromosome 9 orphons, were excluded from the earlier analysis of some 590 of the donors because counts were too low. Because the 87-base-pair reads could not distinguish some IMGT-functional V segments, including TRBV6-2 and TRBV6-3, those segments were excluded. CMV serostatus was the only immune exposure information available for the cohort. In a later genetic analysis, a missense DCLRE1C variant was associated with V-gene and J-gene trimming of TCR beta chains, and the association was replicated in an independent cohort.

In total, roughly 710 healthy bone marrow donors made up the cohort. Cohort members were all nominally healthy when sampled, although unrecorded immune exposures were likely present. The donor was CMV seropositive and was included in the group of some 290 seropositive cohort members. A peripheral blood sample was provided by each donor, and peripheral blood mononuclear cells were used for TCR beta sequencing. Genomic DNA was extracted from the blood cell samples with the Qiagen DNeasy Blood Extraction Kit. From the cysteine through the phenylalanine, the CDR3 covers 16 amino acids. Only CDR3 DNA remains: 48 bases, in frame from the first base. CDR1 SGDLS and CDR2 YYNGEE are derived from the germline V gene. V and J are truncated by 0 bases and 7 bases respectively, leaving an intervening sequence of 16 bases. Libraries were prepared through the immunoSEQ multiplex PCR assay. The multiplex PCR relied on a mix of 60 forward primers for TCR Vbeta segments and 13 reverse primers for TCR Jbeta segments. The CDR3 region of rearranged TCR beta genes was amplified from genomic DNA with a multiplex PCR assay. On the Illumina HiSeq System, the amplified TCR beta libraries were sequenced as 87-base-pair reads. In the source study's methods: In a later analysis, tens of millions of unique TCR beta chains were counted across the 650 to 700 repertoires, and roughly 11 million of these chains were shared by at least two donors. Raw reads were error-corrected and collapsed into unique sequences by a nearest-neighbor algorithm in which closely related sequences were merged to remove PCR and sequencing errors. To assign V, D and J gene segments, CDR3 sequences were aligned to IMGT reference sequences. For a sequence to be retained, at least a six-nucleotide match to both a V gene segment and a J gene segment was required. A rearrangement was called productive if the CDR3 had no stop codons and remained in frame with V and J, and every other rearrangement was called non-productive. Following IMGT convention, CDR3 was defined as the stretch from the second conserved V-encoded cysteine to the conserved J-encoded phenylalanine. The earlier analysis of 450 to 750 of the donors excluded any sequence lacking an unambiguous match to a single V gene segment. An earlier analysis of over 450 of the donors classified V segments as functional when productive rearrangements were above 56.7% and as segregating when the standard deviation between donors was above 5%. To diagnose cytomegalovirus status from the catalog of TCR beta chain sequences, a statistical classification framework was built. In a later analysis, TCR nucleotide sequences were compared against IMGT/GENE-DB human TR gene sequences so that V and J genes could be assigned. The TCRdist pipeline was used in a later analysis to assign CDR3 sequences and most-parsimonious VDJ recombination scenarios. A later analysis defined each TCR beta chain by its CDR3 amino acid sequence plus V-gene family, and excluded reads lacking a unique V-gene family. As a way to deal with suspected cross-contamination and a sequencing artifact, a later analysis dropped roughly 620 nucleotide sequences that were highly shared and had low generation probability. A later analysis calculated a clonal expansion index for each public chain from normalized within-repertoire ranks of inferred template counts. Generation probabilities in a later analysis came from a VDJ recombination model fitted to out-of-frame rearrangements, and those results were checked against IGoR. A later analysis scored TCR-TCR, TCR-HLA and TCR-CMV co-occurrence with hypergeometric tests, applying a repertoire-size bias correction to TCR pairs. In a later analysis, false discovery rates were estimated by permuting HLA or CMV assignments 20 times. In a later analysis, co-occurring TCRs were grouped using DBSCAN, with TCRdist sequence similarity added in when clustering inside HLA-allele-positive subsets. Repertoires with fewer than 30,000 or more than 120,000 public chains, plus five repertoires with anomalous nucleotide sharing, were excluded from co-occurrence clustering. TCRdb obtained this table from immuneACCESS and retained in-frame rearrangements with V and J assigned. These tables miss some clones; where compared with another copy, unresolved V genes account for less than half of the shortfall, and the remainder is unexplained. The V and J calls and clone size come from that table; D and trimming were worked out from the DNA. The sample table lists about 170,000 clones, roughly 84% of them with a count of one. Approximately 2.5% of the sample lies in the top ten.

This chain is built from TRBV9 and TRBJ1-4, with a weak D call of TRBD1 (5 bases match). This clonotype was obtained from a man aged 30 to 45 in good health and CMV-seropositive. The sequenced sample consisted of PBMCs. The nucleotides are TGTGCCAGCAGCGTAGGATTTGACCTTAGGGGTGAAAAACTGTTTTTT. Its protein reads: CASSVGFDLRGEKLFF. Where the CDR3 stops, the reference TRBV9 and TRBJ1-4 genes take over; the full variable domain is DSGVTQTPKHLITATGQRVTLRCSPRSGDLSVYWYQQSLDQGLQFLIQYYNGEERAKGNILERFSAQQFPDLHSELNLSSLELGDSALYFCASSVGFDLRGEKLFFGSGTQLSVL.